These 15 T cell receptor beta chains were sequenced from one sample in a study of low-dose radiotherapy and immunotherapy resistance in tumors. Time point of the sample: before trial treatment. TRAV- and TRBV-specific primers were used for first-strand cDNA, which covered alpha and beta chains. TCR amplification involved 20 PCR cycles with a constant-region primer and V-primer adapter. TCRdb called the reads again in MiXCR, with one record for every CDR3 protein. The sample consists of tens of thousands of distinct CDR3 sequences, approximately 25% of them appearing once. Sequenced here: PBMCs, sampled before treatment. These receptors all come from a male donor with prostate cancer.

This clonotype has ten or more counts. The chain employs TRBV23-1 and TRBJ2-1; TRBD2 agrees at 8 bases. TRBV23-1 has ORF status, its function being uncertain. This CDR3 has 16 residues. J was trimmed by 2 bases and V by 7 bases; bases with no gene match: 10. This chain's CDR3 is CASTKIAGRTYNEQFF. In nucleotides, the CDR3 is TGCGCCAGCACCAAAATAGCGGGAAGGACCTACAATGAGCAGTTCTTC.

This chain connects TRBV20-1 to TRBJ2-7; 7 bases align to TRBD1. Germline-derived CDR1 and CDR2 are DFQATT and SNEGSKA (reference sequence). The ends lost 5 bases at V and 3 bases at J; junction bases unmatched: 10. The CDR3 is 14 residues long. The CDR3 region is CSARPGTESYEQYF. The CDR3 region has the DNA TGCAGTGCTCGACCCGGGACAGAAAGCTACGAGCAGTACTTC.

This clonotype showed up many times. The chain couples TRBV7-2 to TRBJ1-1; possibly TRBD1 for D (5 bases). The CDR3 is 15 amino acids. Germline CDR1 SGHTA, CDR2 FQGNSA. Trimming took 4 bases from V and 8 from J, leaving 20 bases between them. The CDR3: CASSSGGFGLREAFF. The CDR3 DNA is TGTGCCAGCAGCTCCGGGGGTTTCGGTTTGAGGGAAGCTTTCTTT.

This clonotype was seen at least ten times. The chain carries TRBV27 and TRBJ2-7; 7 bases agree with TRBD2. This CDR3 has 14 amino acids. Germline CDR1 and CDR2: MNHEY and SMNVEV (reference sequence). The junction had 7 bases not matched to a gene; V was cut back by 6 bases and J by 2 bases. CDR3 sequence: CASSTAGPTYEQYF. The CDR3 region has the DNA TGTGCCAGCAGCACAGCGGGGCCTACCTACGAGCAGTACTTC.

As for this clonotype: This may arise from a read error, as a much more abundant clone is one base away. The chain joins TRBV20-1 to TRBJ2-2; no firm D call. V lost 1 base and J lost 4, with 13 bases in between. This CDR3 contains 15 residues. Germline lookup yields CDR1 DFQATT and CDR2 SNEGSKA (reference sequence). CDR3 bases: TGCAGTGCTAGAGTGGGTATGCATGGCACCGGGGAGCTGTTTTTT. Its translation is CSARVGMHGTGELFF.

This clonotype was observed many times. The chain carries TRBV30 and TRBJ1-3, with D perhaps matching TRBD1 (5 bases). Germline V gives CDR1 GTSNPN, CDR2 SVGIG (reference sequence). V was cut by 2 bases and J by 0 bases, with 14 bases left in between. This CDR3 contains 16 residues. For the CDR3, the DNA is TGTGCCTGGAGTAATGCAGGGATCGTCTCTGGAAACACCATATATTTT. Translating gives CAWSNAGIVSGNTIYF.

In the case of this clonotype: It differs at one base from a far larger clone, so likely a read error. The chain carries TRBV5-8 and TRBJ1-5, with TRBD1 matching over 10 bases. V lost 4 bases and J lost 3; bases outside the gene matches: 7. Looked up from germline, CDR1 is SGHTS and CDR2 is YDEGEE. This CDR3 contains 16 residues. The CDR3 here is CASSRDRGSDNQPQHF. The CDR3 DNA is TGTGCCAGCAGCAGGGACAGGGGAAGCGACAATCAGCCCCAGCATTTT.

This clonotype was seen at least ten times. The rearrangement joins TRBV5-4 to TRBJ2-5; 13 bases fit TRBD2. CDR1 and CDR2 (germline): SGHNT, YYREEE (reference sequence). V trimming: 0 bases; J trimming: 3 bases; junction bases outside the gene matches: 2. This CDR3 is 16 amino acids long. CDR3 coding DNA: TGTGCCAGCAGCTTGGCGGGACTAGCGGGAAAAGAGACCCAGTACTTC. Encoded protein: CASSLAGLAGKETQYF.

This clonotype was seen only a few times. The chain links TRBV2 to TRBJ2-3; D may correspond to TRBD1 or TRBD2 (6 bases each). Trimming cost V 7 bases and J 0 bases, with 11 bases left between them. The CDR3 extends over 14 amino acids. Germline-derived CDR1 and CDR2 are SNHLY and FYNNEI. The CDR3 reads CASMGGLSTDTQYF. The CDR3 region has the DNA TGTGCCAGCATGGGGGGCCTAAGCACAGATACGCAGTATTTT.

The rearrangement joins TRBV2 to TRBJ2-1; possible D gene TRBD2, 6 bases. V was trimmed by 7 bases and J by 9 bases, leaving 16 bases between them. Germline V gene data show CDR1 as SNHLY and CDR2 as FYNNEI. This CDR3 has 13 amino acids. The DNA for the CDR3 is TGTGCCAGCATAGCGGCCCGTGGTGGTGAGCAGTTCTTC. Amino acid sequence: CASIAARGGEQFF.

This clonotype occurred a few times. The rearrangement uses TRBV2 and TRBJ2-1; no clear D. In germline, CDR1 is SNHLY, CDR2 FYNNEI. V was trimmed by 6 bases and J by 4 bases, leaving 16 bases between them. This CDR3 has 15 residues. The CDR3 spells CASSYSPGSYNEQFF. The CDR3 DNA reads TGTGCCAGCAGCTACTCCCCAGGATCGTACAATGAGCAGTTCTTC.

This clonotype was recorded at least ten times. The chain is built from TRBV2 and TRBJ2-3; 8 bases align to TRBD1. Per germline, CDR1 SNHLY and CDR2 FYNNEI. After removal of 8 bases from V and 3 bases from J, the junction contained 7 bases not matched to a gene. This CDR3 is built from 14 residues. CDR3 sequence: CASCSRQGTDTQYF. In nucleotides, the CDR3 is TGTGCCAGCTGTAGCAGACAGGGGACAGATACGCAGTATTTT.

This chain uses TRBV6-5 with TRBJ1-2; TRBD1 is a possible D gene (5 bases). Germline CDR1 is MNHEY and CDR2 is SVGAGI. This CDR3 is built from 13 residues. The V and J ends lost 6 bases and 4 bases respectively, with 12 bases between them. CDR3 sequence: CASSPPQGYGYTF. CDR3 DNA sequence: TGTGCCAGCAGCCCCCCCCAGGGCTATGGCTACACCTTC.

This clonotype showed up many times. The chain employs TRBV15 and TRBJ2-3, with D unresolved. The CDR3 sequence is 12 residues long. The germline gives CDR1 LNHNV, CDR2 YYDKDF (reference sequence). The ends were cut back, 3 bases at V and 4 bases at J, with 5 bases in the middle. CDR3 loop: CATSRLADTQYF. In DNA, the CDR3 is TGTGCCACCAGCAGGCTAGCAGATACGCAGTATTTT.

The sample holds many counts of this clonotype. The chain couples TRBV7-2 to TRBJ2-2; 13 bases are shared with TRBD2. Unmatched junction bases numbered 9, after V lost 10 bases and J lost 7 bases. There are 15 residues in the CDR3. The germline CDR1 and CDR2 sequences are SGHTA and FQGNSA. CDR3 loop: CATRTSGSGSGELFF. CDR3 DNA sequence: TGTGCCACCAGGACTAGCGGGAGCGGCAGCGGGGAGCTGTTTTTT.